What follows describes a single T cell receptor (beta chain). This record comes from a study of blood T cells in healthy people across ages. Primers used in a second PCR of about 6 to 11 cycles were a sample-barcoded 5' primer and a J-beta primer mix. TCRdb processed the 5' RACE reads anew with MiXCR; each CDR3 protein has one entry. This sample yields approximately 690,000 distinct CDR3 sequences, of which 58% are seen a single time; approximately 40% belongs to the top ten. CDR3 length equals 15 residues. Sequenced input: blood. This chain uses TRBV21-1 with TRBJ2-5; the table's D gene call, TRBD2, was not cross checked with the DNA. TRBV21-1 is assigned pseudogene status. The source is a man aged 55-75 years in good health. CDR3 in amino acids: CASSGLAVYQETQYF. CDR3 nucleotides: TGTGCCAGCAGCGGCCTAGCGGTCTACCAAGAGACCCAGTACTTC.